This entry lists 2 T cell receptor beta chains sequenced from one sample in a study of T-cell reconstitution after alpha-beta-depleted transplantation in children. During its preparation, the TCRbeta library received unique molecular identifiers. TCRdb passed the PCR reads through MiXCR, listing each CDR3 protein once. The repertoire holds 600,000 to 700,000 distinct CDR3 sequences, 16% seen once, with under 1.2% in the top ten. The material sequenced was PBMCs from the stem cell graft donor, taken from the stem cell graft. Receptors originate from a human donor who donated a stem cell graft to a child with acute myeloid leukemia.

At least ten counts were recorded for this clonotype. This chain connects TRBV29-1 to TRBJ1-2; D gene unclear. From germline, CDR1 is SQVTM and CDR2 ANQGSEA. V was cut by 4 bases and J by 5 bases, with 11 bases left in between. The CDR3 consists of 12 residues. For the CDR3, the DNA is TGCAGCGTTGGCCCCGGAGGGTATGGCTACACCTTC. Its translation: CSVGPGGYGYTF.

Comments on this clonotype: This may be a read error, as it is one base from a much larger clone. The chain joins TRBV5-5 to TRBJ2-1; 9 bases are shared with TRBD1. Per germline, CDR1 SGHKS and CDR2 YYEKEE (reference sequence). There are 16 residues in the CDR3. The CDR3 sequence: CASRFRGDRVANEQFF. CDR3 DNA: TGTGCCAGCCGCTTTCGAGGGGACAGGGTGGCGAATGAGCAGTTCTTC.